This T cell receptor (beta chain) was identified in a study of glioma-infiltrating T cells. Study context: Before surgery, glioma patients received dexamethasone for at most six days. Study-wide results and caveats: Shared blood CDR3 signature motifs marked patients with low tissue-blood divergence. Tissue and blood shared very few CDR3 sequences.

V lost 4 bases and J 8 bases, leaving 10 bases between the germline ends. The CDR3 has 12 residues. Germline CDR1 is MGHDK and CDR2 is SYGVNS. Of note for this clonotype: Its target is not known. It may be a read error: a sequence one base away is much more abundant.

Using RNA template, CDR3s of TCR alpha and beta were amplified with iRepertoire arm-PCR. Input was roughly 85-450 ng of tissue mRNA or PBMC total RNA. TCRdb processed the multiplex PCR reads anew with MiXCR; each CDR3 protein has one entry. Altogether 300,000 to 400,000 distinct CDR3 sequences are present, roughly two fifths being singletons, with the ten largest covering around 12%. The TCR originated in a human donor with low-grade glioma or glioblastoma, undergoing nonglioma brain surgery, or in good health (not recorded which). The specimen sequenced was glioma tissue, nonneoplastic brain tissue, or PBMCs (not recorded which). The chain links TRBV25-1 to TRBJ2-3; D unresolved. Here the CDR3 reads CASSVWTPTQYF. CDR3 sequence (DNA): TGTGCCAGCAGTGTCTGGACCCCTACGCAGTATTTT. Based on the CDR3 plus reference TRBV25-1 and TRBJ2-3, the full variable domain is EADIYQTPRYLVIGTGKKITLECSQTMGHDKMYWYQQDPGMELHLIHYSYGVNSTEKGDLSSESTVSRIRTEHFPLTLESARPSHTSQYLCASSVWTPTQYFGPGTRLTVL.